These 14 T cell receptor beta chains originate from one sample sequenced in a study of T-cell memory formation after mild COVID-19. MiXCR, applied by TCRdb to the 5' RACE reads, yields one record per CDR3 protein. This sample has about 560,000 distinct CDR3 sequences; about 20% occur once, and the top ten carry 7.5% to 9.5%. The sample was PBMCs or a T cell subset sorted from them (not recorded which). The receptors come from an adult woman who had mild COVID-19 (a few samples of this study predate the infection). Cell type and time point are not known.

This clonotype has only a few counts. The chain joins TRBV9 to TRBJ1-1; 7 nucleotides agree with TRBD1. The J segment lost 2 bases and the V segment lost 0 bases, leaving 4 bases of the junction unmatched. The CDR3 loop spans 15 amino acids. CDR1 and CDR2 (germline): SGDLS, YYNGEE. The CDR3 nucleotides are TGTGCCAGCAGCGTAGGACAGGGACTAAACACTGAAGCTTTCTTT. Translating gives CASSVGQGLNTEAFF.

In this sample, this clonotype turned up a few times. The chain uses TRBV23-1 and TRBJ2-3, with D tentatively TRBD1 (6 bases). TRBV23-1 is known as an ORF, though its function is uncertain. The V and J ends lost 6 bases and 6 bases respectively, with 25 bases between them. There are 17 residues in the CDR3. The CDR3 reads CASRTTGRGLNGDTQYF. The CDR3 region has the DNA TGCGCCAGCAGAACAACCGGCAGGGGATTAAATGGCGATACGCAGTATTTT.

This clonotype has more than one count but fewer than ten. This sequence joins TRBV12-3 or TRBV12-4 and TRBJ2-2, with a possible D match to TRBD2 (6 bases). The germline V and J ends were trimmed by 3 bases and 1 base, with 18 bases remaining between them. The CDR3 has 18 residues. CDR3 in amino acids: CASSFGSSGRLNTGELFF. The DNA for the CDR3 is TGTGCCAGCAGTTTCGGTTCCTCCGGGAGATTGAACACCGGGGAGCTGTTTTTT.

This clonotype has only a few counts. The J gene is TRBJ2-2, the V gene TRBV3-1; 9 positions match TRBD1. V was clipped by 8 bases and J by 1 base; unmatched bases: 8. This CDR3 is built from 16 residues. Per germline, CDR1 LGHDT and CDR2 YNNKEL (reference sequence). The CDR3 reads CASGTGGVQNTGELFF. CDR3 nucleotide sequence: TGTGCCAGCGGAACAGGGGGCGTTCAGAACACCGGGGAGCTGTTTTTT.

This chain joins TRBV4-1 and TRBJ2-7; D may be TRBD1 (6 bases). This CDR3 is built from 14 residues. CDR1 and CDR2 from the germline V gene are MGHRA and YSYEKL. Trimming shortened V by 4 bases and J by 0 bases, and 10 bases separated the two germline ends. The CDR3 protein is CASSPDSNSYEQYF. The CDR3 DNA is TGCGCCAGCAGCCCGGACAGCAACTCCTACGAGCAGTACTTC.

This clonotype has a handful of counts. The rearrangement uses TRBV27 and TRBJ2-7, with 8 nucleotides matching TRBD2. The CDR3 runs 12 residues. CDR1 and CDR2 from the germline V gene are MNHEY and SMNVEV (reference sequence). CDR3 loop: CVTGGRTYEQYF. CDR3 bases: TGTGTCACGGGAGGGCGGACCTACGAGCAGTACTTC.

The chain links TRBV20-1 to TRBJ2-2; possibly TRBD2 for D (5 bases). In germline, CDR1 is DFQATT, CDR2 SNEGSKA (reference sequence). The CDR3 loop spans 15 amino acids. The V gene lost 3 bases and the J gene lost 3 bases, with 14 bases spanning the gap. The CDR3 protein is CSASSIERDTGELFF. The CDR3 DNA sequence: TGCAGTGCTAGTTCAATCGAGAGGGACACCGGGGAGCTGTTTTTT.

The chain carries TRBV5-3 and TRBJ1-5; tentatively, D is TRBD1 (6 bases). TRBV5-3 is sorted into the ORF group, with uncertain function. The CDR3 runs to 18 residues. V lost 0 bases to trimming and J lost 2 bases, with 18 bases between them. The CDR3 sequence: CARSLASLNRDCNQPQHF. DNA of the CDR3: TGTGCCAGAAGCTTGGCATCTCTCAACAGGGATTGCAATCAGCCCCAGCATTTT.

This clonotype was recorded a few times. This chain connects TRBV20-1 to TRBJ1-5; D call uncertain. Trimming left V 3 bases short and J 0 bases short, with 9 bases between. This CDR3 region has 14 residues. The germline V gene has CDR1 DFQATT and CDR2 SNEGSKA (reference sequence). CDR3 loop: CSASGSYSNQPQHF. The DNA of the CDR3 is TGCAGTGCTAGTGGGAGTTATAGCAATCAGCCCCAGCATTTT.

V usage is TRBV12-3 or TRBV12-4 and J usage is TRBJ2-7; D not resolved. The CDR3 has 14 residues. Trimming removed 4 bases at V and 2 bases at J, with 12 bases between. The CDR3 coding sequence is TGTGCCAGCAGTTCCTTAGGGCCTCCCTACGAGCAGTACTTC. It yields the protein CASSSLGPPYEQYF.

This clonotype has ten or more counts. V usage is TRBV29-1 and J usage is TRBJ2-5; 10 nucleotides line up with TRBD2. Looked up from germline, CDR1 is SQVTM and CDR2 is ANQGSEA. This CDR3 has 13 amino acids. This CDR3 reads CSSWTSGEETQYF. The CDR3 DNA follows: TGCAGTTCTTGGACTAGCGGTGAAGAGACCCAGTACTTC. Full variable domain (rest looked up from reference TRBV29-1 and TRBJ2-5): SAVISQKPSRDICQRGTSLTIQCQVDSQVTMMFWYRQQPGQSLTLIATANQGSEATYESGFVIDKFPISRPNLTFSTLTVSNMSPEDSSIYLCSSWTSGEETQYFGPGTRLLVL.

The chain combines TRBV5-5 with TRBJ2-7, with 8 nucleotides matching TRBD1. V lost 2 bases and J lost 1; bases outside the gene matches: 2. This CDR3 has 14 amino acids. Germline V gene data show CDR1 as SGHKS and CDR2 as YYEKEE (reference sequence). CDR3 nucleotide sequence: TGTGCCAGCAGCTTATACAGGGGGTCCTACGAGCAGTACTTC. As protein: CASSLYRGSYEQYF.

This sequence joins TRBV11-2 and TRBJ2-1; the D gene is possibly TRBD2 (6 bases). Trimming shortened V by 5 bases and J by 1 base, and 15 bases separated the two germline ends. This CDR3 region has 16 residues. CDR1 is SGHAT, CDR2 FQNNGV, per germline. CDR3 amino acids: CASSTRGGASYNEQFF. CDR3 nucleotide sequence: TGTGCCAGCAGCACCCGCGGCGGGGCGTCCTACAATGAGCAGTTCTTC.

This clonotype was recorded many times. This sequence joins TRBV18 and TRBJ2-3; unclear D gene. The CDR3 has 13 amino acids. V lost 0 bases to trimming and J lost 2 bases, with 3 bases between them. Germline V gene lookup returns CDR1 KGHSH and CDR2 LQKENI. In DNA form, the CDR3 reads TGTGCCAGCTCACCACCGGCCACAGATACGCAGTATTTT. This codes for CASSPPATDTQYF.